This TCR beta chain was captured in a study of blood T cell repertoires in COVID-19. The participants were between roughly 18 and 90 years old and came from 24 US areas. Authors' methods: Estimation of nucleated cell counts relied on the amplification of reference gene primers. Repertoires were generated with immunoSEQ multiplex PCR, while TCRdb's copy carries only in-frame clones and drops some. V and J calls plus clone size are reproduced from that table; the DNA served to infer D and trimming. The sample records some 250,000 clones, more than 75% being singletons. CDR3 length equals 16 residues. Losses at the gene ends were 1 base for V and 6 bases for J; bases not matched to a gene: 6. Germline CDR1 is KGHSH and CDR2 is LQKENI.

Sequenced input: PBMCs or T cells enriched from blood (not recorded which). The chain has TRBV18 and TRBJ2-1; 10 positions match TRBD2. The sequence came from a woman in her 40s with acute COVID-19. The CDR3 sequence: CASSPRRLAGVNEQFF. Written as DNA, the CDR3 is TGTGCCAGCTCACCACGGCGACTAGCGGGCGTCAATGAGCAGTTCTTC.